The rows below give T cell receptor beta chains drawn from one sample of a study of Graves' ophthalmopathy and Graves' hyperthyroidism. TCRdb processed the multiplex PCR reads anew with MiXCR; each CDR3 protein has one entry. The repertoire holds about 210,000 distinct CDR3 sequences, with roughly 27% as singletons. The sequenced sample was peripheral blood. These receptor sequences come from a middle-aged man with Graves' ophthalmopathy. The CDR3 runs from the conserved cysteine through the conserved F or W. The order of the fields is clone size, J gene, D gene, V gene, CDR3 protein, CDR3 DNA. A D gene is named only where the DNA matches it firmly. Size is omitted from some rows. Given values are once, few, many or a class for expanded clones.

abundance: many
j_gene: TRBJ2-2
d_gene: TRBD2
v_gene: TRBV4-2
CDR3aa: CASSQARPGLDTGELFF
CDR3nt: TGTGCCAGCAGCCAAGCCCGACCGGGACTAGATACCGGGGAGCTGTTTTTT

abundance: .
j_gene: TRBJ1-6
d_gene: .
v_gene: TRBV6-1
CDR3aa: CASSDHSPLHF
CDR3nt: TGTGCCAGCAGCGATCATTCACCCCTCCACTTT

abundance: many
j_gene: TRBJ1-2
d_gene: TRBD1
v_gene: TRBV20-1
CDR3aa: CSARVGTGDNYGYTF
CDR3nt: TGCAGTGCTAGAGTCGGGACAGGGGACAACTATGGCTACACCTTC

abundance: many
j_gene: TRBJ1-5
d_gene: TRBD1
v_gene: TRBV6-2/TRBV6-3
CDR3aa: CASSYTPGQGNQPQHF
CDR3nt: TGTGCCAGCAGTTACACCCCGGGACAGGGGAATCAGCCCCAGCATTTT

abundance: .
j_gene: TRBJ1-5
d_gene: .
v_gene: TRBV6-2/TRBV6-3
CDR3aa: CASSVIRDNQPQHF
CDR3nt: TGTGCCAGCAGTGTCATCCGGGACAATCAGCCCCAGCATTTT

abundance: .
j_gene: TRBJ2-7
d_gene: .
v_gene: TRBV28
CDR3aa: CASPRGGAYEQYF
CDR3nt: TGTGCCAGCCCAAGGGGGGGAGCCTACGAGCAGTACTTC

abundance: many
j_gene: TRBJ2-7
d_gene: TRBD1
v_gene: TRBV28
CDR3aa: CASSTSGQGFEEQYF
CDR3nt: TGTGCCAGCAGCACTTCGGGACAGGGTTTTGAGGAGCAGTACTTC

abundance: .
j_gene: TRBJ1-3
d_gene: .
v_gene: TRBV5-1
CDR3aa: CASSSGRHSGNTIYF
CDR3nt: TGCGCCAGCAGCTCGGGACGGCACTCTGGAAACACCATATATTTT

abundance: many
j_gene: TRBJ2-7
d_gene: TRBD2
v_gene: TRBV28
CDR3aa: CASSLGTSRREQYF
CDR3nt: TGTGCCAGCAGTTTGGGGACTAGCAGACGCGAGCAGTACTTC

abundance: many
j_gene: TRBJ1-1
d_gene: .
v_gene: TRBV30
CDR3aa: CAWSVLRRDTEAFF
CDR3nt: TGTGCCTGGAGTGTTCTCCGTAGGGACACTGAAGCTTTCTTT

abundance: .
j_gene: TRBJ1-5
d_gene: .
v_gene: TRBV28
CDR3aa: CASSLKPLQHF
CDR3nt: TGTGCCAGCAGTTTGAAGCCGCTCCAGCATTTT

abundance: many
j_gene: TRBJ1-5
d_gene: .
v_gene: TRBV6-2/TRBV6-3
CDR3aa: CASRLTRDTPQHF
CDR3nt: TGTGCCAGCAGGCTGACCAGGGATACGCCCCAGCATTTT